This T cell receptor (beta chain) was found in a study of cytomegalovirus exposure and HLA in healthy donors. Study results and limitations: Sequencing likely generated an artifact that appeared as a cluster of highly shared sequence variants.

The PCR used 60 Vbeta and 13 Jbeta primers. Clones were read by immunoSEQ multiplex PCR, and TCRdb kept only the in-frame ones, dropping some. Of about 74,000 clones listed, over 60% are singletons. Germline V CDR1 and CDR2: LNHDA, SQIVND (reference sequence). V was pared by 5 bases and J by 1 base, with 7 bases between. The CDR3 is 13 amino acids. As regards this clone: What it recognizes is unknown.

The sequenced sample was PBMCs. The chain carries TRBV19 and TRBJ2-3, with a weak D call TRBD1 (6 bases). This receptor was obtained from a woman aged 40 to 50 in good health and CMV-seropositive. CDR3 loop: CASSPGGTDTQYF. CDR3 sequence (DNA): TGTGCCAGTAGTCCAGGGGGCACAGATACGCAGTATTTT.